This paragraph reports one T cell receptor beta chain. This clonotype was seen many times. The target of this receptor is not known. Within one base of it there is no much larger clone, and no base qualities were kept. The sample's treatment or condition label, decoded: live attenuated yellow fever vaccine strain. PBMCs were isolated from peripheral blood using a standard Ficoll-Paque protocol. CD4 and CD8 T-cell fractions were isolated with Dynabeads CD4 and CD8 positive selection kits. RNA was extracted with TriZol from bulk PBMCs, CD4 and CD8 fractions, and dextramer-positive and dextramer-negative fractions. TCR cDNA was synthesized by 5'RACE template switching, through which a universal primer site and unique molecular identifiers were introduced. Priming of cDNA synthesis was performed from both the TCR alpha and TCR beta constant segments. Two PCR steps were used to amplify libraries, with sample barcodes and sequencing adapters being added in the second step. Sequencing of the libraries was done on either Illumina HiSeq 2500 (2x100 bp) or NovaSeq (2x150 bp). The study's processing was this. MIGEC handled demultiplexing of reads and collapsing into UMI consensus sequences, while MiXCR performed V(D)J alignment. Vaccine-responding clonotypes were identified with edgeR using replicate PBMC samples, with FDR below 0.01 and a log2 fold change above 5 up to day 15 being required. Bulk clonotypes were assigned CD4 or CD8 identity according to which sequenced CD4 or CD8 repertoire held them at higher abundance. TCRdb reran the public reads through fastp at Q25 and MiXCR, keeping productive beta chains. All rows with the same CDR3 protein become a single entry with the most common DNA and genes. In this record, the V and J calls reflect TCRdb's handling and not the investigators' own analysis. For this sample there are 230,000 or so distinct CDR3 sequences; roughly 6.2% appear just once. The ten largest account for roughly 1% of the sample.

The record originates from a study of T cells after yellow fever vaccination (dated 2019 in TCRdb). Regarding the study in general: Libraries from fractions with low cell numbers were prepared with the SMART-Seq v4 Ultra Low Input RNA kit. To follow T-cell clones before and after both primary and booster YFV17D yellow fever vaccination, bulk TCR alpha and beta repertoires underwent longitudinal sequencing. Two healthy male donors made up the cohort, one aged 18 to 30 years and the other aged 30 to 40 years. Blood was collected at multiple timepoints before and after primary and secondary immunization, and bulk PBMC replicates and cell subsets were isolated.

There are 11 amino acids in the CDR3, from cysteine to phenylalanine inclusive. The only DNA kept is the CDR3, 33 bases in frame from the first base. Between the V and J ends, shortened by 6 bases and 4 bases respectively, the junction contains 7 bases. Results the study describes overall, beyond this receptor: A small share of clonotypes occurred in both CD4 and CD8 compartments, likely arising from convergent recombination. The secondary T-cell response was found to be weaker but faster than the primary response, with a peak reached on day 5 rather than on day 15. After the booster, most of the clones that had expanded following primary vaccination were detected again (roughly 96% of CD4 and around nine tenths of CD8), which suggests that memory was broadly maintained. Computational filtering was needed because FACS-sorted repertoires could contain abundant contaminating clonotypes from the bulk population. Because only a couple of donors were included in the study, the extent to which the findings can be generalized is limited.

This receptor was taken from a man aged 25 to 40 who received the YFV17D yellow fever vaccine. Here the sequenced sample was CD4+ T cells sorted from PBMCs, taken on the day of the yellow fever booster vaccination. Here the chain combines TRBV12-3 or TRBV12-4 and TRBJ2-7; TRBD1 is perhaps the D gene, given 6 matching bases. The nucleotides are TGTGCCAGCAGCACAGGGTACGAGCAGTACTTC. This translates into CASSTGYEQYF.